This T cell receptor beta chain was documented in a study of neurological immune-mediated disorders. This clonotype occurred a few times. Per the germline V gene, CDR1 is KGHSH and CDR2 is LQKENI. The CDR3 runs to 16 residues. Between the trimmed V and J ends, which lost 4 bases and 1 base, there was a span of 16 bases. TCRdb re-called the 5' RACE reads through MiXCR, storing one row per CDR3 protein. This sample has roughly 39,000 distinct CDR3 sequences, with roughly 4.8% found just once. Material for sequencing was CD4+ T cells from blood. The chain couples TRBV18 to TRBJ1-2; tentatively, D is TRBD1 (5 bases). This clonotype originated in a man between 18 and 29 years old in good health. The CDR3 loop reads CASSLVAGHDNYGYTF. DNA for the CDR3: TGTGCCAGCTCACTAGTAGCAGGACACGATAACTATGGCTACACCTTC.